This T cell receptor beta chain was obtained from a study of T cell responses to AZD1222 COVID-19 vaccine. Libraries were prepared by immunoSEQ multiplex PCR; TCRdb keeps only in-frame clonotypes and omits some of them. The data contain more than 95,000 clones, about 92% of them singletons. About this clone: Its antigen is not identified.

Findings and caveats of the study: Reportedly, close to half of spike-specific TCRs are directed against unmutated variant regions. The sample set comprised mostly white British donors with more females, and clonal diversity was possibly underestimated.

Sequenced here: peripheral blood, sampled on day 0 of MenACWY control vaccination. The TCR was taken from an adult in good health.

The CDR3 DNA sequence: TGTGCCAGCAGTTACTTGACAGGAGCAACTGAAGCTTTCTTT. Translated: CASSYLTGATEAFF. The chain has TRBV6-5 and TRBJ1-1, with D tentatively TRBD1 (6 bases). The CDR3 sequence is 14 residues long. CDR1 and CDR2 from the germline V gene are MNHEY and SVGAGI. Trimming took off 1 base at V and 5 bases at J, with 11 bases between the two ends.